The 20 T cell receptor beta chains listed next were all sequenced from one sample in a study of identifying expanded T cells in peripheral blood. The method was immunoSEQ multiplex PCR; TCRdb's version includes in-frame clones alone and lacks a portion of them. Here the sample spans approximately 100,000 clones, around 90% being singletons. The source material was blood. Receptors originate from a person aged 18 to 69 in good health.

This clone was picked up one time. V and J are TRBV6-4 and TRBJ2-3; D is tentatively TRBD1 or TRBD2 (5 bases each). Trimming stripped 3 bases from V and 0 bases from J, with 10 bases between. The CDR3 totals 15 residues. Germline-derived CDR1 and CDR2 are MRHNA and SNTAGT. As DNA, the CDR3 is TGTGCCAGCAGTGAAGGGACCCTTAGCACAGATACGCAGTATTTT. Translating gives CASSEGTLSTDTQYF.

J is TRBJ1-5 and V is TRBV6-1; 7 nucleotides agree with TRBD1. CDR1 is MNHNS, CDR2 SASEGT, per germline. V gave up 4 bases and J gave up 6 bases; unmatched junction bases: 15. The CDR3 spans 17 residues. CDR3 coding DNA: TGTGCCAGCAGTGGCCTTTTCCCAAGACAGGGACGTCAGCCCCAGCATTTT. Translating gives CASSGLFPRQGRQPQHF.

The CDR3 region is CASSVAAGGMGEQFF. DNA for the CDR3: TGTGCCAGCAGCGTAGCTGCGGGGGGGATGGGTGAGCAGTTCTTC. This chain uses TRBV9 with TRBJ2-1; 9 nucleotides line up with TRBD2. CDR1 and CDR2 (germline): SGDLS, YYNGEE. With V trimmed by 0 bases and J by 9 bases, 7 bases remained unmatched. The CDR3 has 15 amino acids. Combining the CDR3 with reference TRBV9 and TRBJ2-1 gives the whole variable domain DSGVTQTPKHLITATGQRVTLRCSPRSGDLSVYWYQQSLDQGLQFLIQYYNGEERAKGNILERFSAQQFPDLHSELNLSSLELGDSALYFCASSVAAGGMGEQFFGPGTRLTVL.

This clone was counted between two and nine times. The chain joins TRBV5-1 to TRBJ2-7; TRBD1 aligns across 9 bases. V lost 4 bases, J lost 5 bases, and 4 bases stayed unmatched. The CDR3 runs to 13 residues. Germline V lookup: CDR1 SGHRS, CDR2 YFSETQ. The CDR3 here is CASSGGTGNEQYF. CDR3 bases: TGCGCCAGCAGCGGCGGGACAGGGAACGAGCAGTACTTC.

This clone was observed once. The chain links TRBV13 to TRBJ2-1; D possibly matches TRBD1 or TRBD2 (5 bases each). Trimming pared 3 bases from V and 11 bases from J, leaving 14 bases between. Germline CDR1 is PRHDT and CDR2 is FYEKMQ (reference sequence). The CDR3 contains 13 residues. The CDR3 spells CASSLPGTSKQFF. The CDR3 DNA reads TGTGCCAGCAGCTTGCCCGGGACCTCCAAGCAGTTCTTC. Combining the CDR3 with reference TRBV13 and TRBJ2-1 gives the whole variable domain AAGVIQSPRHLIKEKRETATLKCYPIPRHDTVYWYQQGPGQDPQFLISFYEKMQSDKGSIPDRFSAQQFSDYHSELNMSSLELGDSALYFCASSLPGTSKQFFGPGTRLTVL.

The V and J genes are TRBV4-3 and TRBJ1-3, with D hard to call. The CDR3 length is 14 residues. Germline CDR1 and CDR2: LGHNA and YSLEER. Between the trimmed V and J ends, which lost 1 base and 4 bases, there was a span of 8 bases. The DNA for the CDR3 is TGCGCCAGCAGCCAAGGCGCAGGAGGAAACACCATATATTTT. Translating gives CASSQGAGGNTIYF.

This chain connects TRBV9 to TRBJ2-2; D may be TRBD1 (5 bases). CDR3 length equals 16 residues. Trimming removed 0 bases from V and 2 bases from J, with 11 bases in between. The germline CDR1 and CDR2 sequences are SGDLS and YYNGEE. The CDR3 loop is CASSVGSGHNTGELFF. The CDR3 region has the DNA TGTGCCAGCAGCGTAGGCTCCGGACACAACACCGGGGAGCTGTTTTTT.

The chain combines TRBV6-1 with TRBJ2-7; D might be TRBD1 (6 bases). The length of the CDR3 is 15 residues. Trimming left V 2 bases short and J 3 bases short, with 14 bases between. Germline V gives CDR1 MNHNS, CDR2 SASEGT. CDR3 bases: TGTGCCAGCAGTGAATACGGGACACCAGGCTACGAGCAGTACTTC. Translation gives CASSEYGTPGYEQYF.

This chain links TRBV29-1 with TRBJ2-7; perhaps TRBD1 as D (6 bases). The V gene lost 2 bases and the J gene lost 0 bases, with 8 bases spanning the gap. CDR3 length: 13 amino acids. Germline V CDR1 and CDR2: SQVTM, ANQGSEA. The CDR3 loop is CSVERDNSYEQYF. The DNA of the CDR3 is TGCAGCGTTGAACGGGACAACTCCTACGAGCAGTACTTC.

The chain has TRBV5-4 and TRBJ2-7; no definite D call. This CDR3 has 12 amino acids. Between the trimmed V and J ends, which lost 0 bases and 6 bases, there was a span of 7 bases. Per the germline V gene, CDR1 is SGHNT and CDR2 is YYREEE (reference sequence). Here the CDR3 DNA reads TGTGCCAGCAGCTTGGAGGTTTCCGAGCAGTACTTC. Translation gives CASSLEVSEQYF.

This clone has just a few counts. V gene TRBV19 combines with J gene TRBJ1-5; the D gene is possibly TRBD1 (6 bases). Germline CDR1 LNHDA, CDR2 SQIVND (reference sequence). The CDR3 is 14 residues long. The V end lost 5 bases, the J end lost 5 bases, and 13 bases lay between the germline ends. The CDR3 nucleotides read TGTGCCAGTAGTGCCCAGAGGGGGGATCAGCCCCAGCATTTT. It is translated as CASSAQRGDQPQHF.

The V and J genes are TRBV5-1 and TRBJ2-5, with D possibly being TRBD1 (5 bases). The CDR3 extends over 14 amino acids. Trimming removed 2 bases from V and 3 bases from J, with 11 bases in between. Looked up from germline, CDR1 is SGHRS and CDR2 is YFSETQ. The CDR3 loop is CASSFGAHKETQYF. CDR3 sequence (DNA): TGCGCCAGCAGCTTTGGGGCGCACAAAGAGACCCAGTACTTC.

V and J are TRBV25-1 and TRBJ1-2; the D is unclear. The ends were cut back, 0 bases at V and 10 bases at J, with 12 bases in the middle. Germline V gene lookup returns CDR1 MGHDK and CDR2 SYGVNS. The CDR3 length is 13 residues. The CDR3 DNA sequence: TGTGCCAGCAGTGAATATTCGCGGGGTGTCTACACCTTC. It yields the protein CASSEYSRGVYTF.

The chain joins TRBV5-6 to TRBJ1-2, with 11 bases lining up with TRBD1. The J segment lost 7 bases and the V segment lost 4 bases, leaving 15 bases of the junction unmatched. The CDR3 spans 17 residues. The germline V gene encodes CDR1 SGHDT and CDR2 YYEEEE. The CDR3 is CASSGTWTGGLNSGYTF. The CDR3 DNA reads as TGTGCCAGCAGCGGTACTTGGACAGGGGGCTTAAATAGTGGCTACACCTTC.

This sequence joins TRBV5-6 and TRBJ1-2; D not resolved. CDR1 is SGHDT and CDR2 is YYEEEE in the germline V gene. V was clipped by 0 bases and J by 5 bases, with 5 bases between them. This CDR3 is 12 amino acids long. The CDR3 DNA reads as TGTGCCAGCAGCTTGGACAGTTATGGCTACACCTTC. Translating it yields CASSLDSYGYTF. Drawing the rest from reference TRBV5-6 and TRBJ1-2, the complete variable domain is DAGVTQSPTHLIKTRGQQVTLRCSPKSGHDTVSWYQQALGQGPQFIFQYYEEEERQRGNFPDRFSGHQFPNYSSELNVNALLLGDSALYLCASSLDSYGYTFGSGTRLTVV.

The chain links TRBV5-1 to TRBJ1-6, with TRBD1 matching over 8 bases. CDR1 and CDR2 from the germline V gene are SGHRS and YFSETQ. CDR3 size: 15 residues. V lost 4 bases to trimming and J lost 7 bases; unmatched junction nucleotides: 7. CDR3 in amino acids: CASSPRQGSNSPLHF. The CDR3 bases are TGCGCCAGCAGCCCCCGACAGGGGTCGAATTCACCCCTCCACTTT.

The chain is built from TRBV13 and TRBJ1-2, with a tentative D call TRBD1 (5 bases). The V gene's germline CDR1 is PRHDT and CDR2 FYEKMQ (reference sequence). This CDR3 has 14 residues. Trimming stripped 5 bases from V and 0 bases from J, with 10 bases between. The CDR3 DNA is TGTGCCAGCAGCCCGGGGGAAGCTAACTATGGCTACACCTTC. It codes for CASSPGEANYGYTF.

CDR3: CASSFSILGDTEAFF. CDR3 sequence (DNA): TGTGCCAGCAGTTTCTCAATCCTGGGAGACACTGAAGCTTTCTTT. V usage is TRBV28 and J usage is TRBJ1-1, with D unclear. With 3 bases removed from V and 3 bases from J, the gap between germline ends came to 14 bases. CDR1 and CDR2 from the germline V gene are MDHEN and SYDVKM. The CDR3 spans 15 residues.

The chain recombines TRBV7-2 with TRBJ2-3; the match to TRBD2 covers 13 bases. Germline CDR1 is SGHTA and CDR2 is FQGNSA. V trimming: 3 bases; J trimming: 5 bases; junction bases outside the gene matches: 2. This CDR3 is 15 amino acids long. CDR3 residues: CASSFTSGGGDTQYF. The CDR3 DNA reads TGTGCCAGCAGCTTTACTAGCGGGGGGGGAGATACGCAGTATTTT.

The J gene is TRBJ1-1, the V gene TRBV19; maybe TRBD1 (6 bases). V was shortened by 5 bases and J by 1 base, with 14 bases between the two germline ends. Germline loops: CDR1 LNHDA, CDR2 SQIVND (reference sequence). There are 15 residues in the CDR3. The CDR3 is CASSRWGAGNTEAFF. CDR3 bases: TGTGCCAGTAGTCGGTGGGGGGCAGGGAACACTGAAGCTTTCTTT.